The source of this T cell receptor (beta chain) is a study of shared clonotypes between healthy human individuals. The length of the CDR3 is 15 residues. The V gene's germline CDR1 is MDHEN and CDR2 SYDVKM. The trim removed 6 bases at V and 6 bases at J, leaving 13 bases unmatched. Study-level findings and limits: Several donors had roughly 5.2% of their naive CD4 clonotypes in common.

As regards this clone: The antigen remains unidentified.

The table came from immunoSEQ multiplex PCR; TCRdb's copy has only in-frame clones and leaves some out. Among about 2.5 million clones listed, around 92% were seen once. J is TRBJ2-7 and V is TRBV28; 8 bases align to TRBD2. Material: naive CD4+ T cells from PBMCs. The subset was: CD45RA+ positively selected. The receptor was isolated from a man between 18 and 35 years old in good health. Some clones in this sample may be carry-over from other donors' samples. Here the CDR3 DNA reads TGTGCCAGCAGATCGGATAGCGGGAAACACGGCGAGCAGTACTTC. As protein: CASRSDSGKHGEQYF.